This T cell receptor (beta chain) was sequenced in a study of shared clonotypes between healthy human individuals. In the case of this clone: Its specificity is unknown.

The table came from immunoSEQ multiplex PCR; TCRdb's copy has only in-frame clones and leaves some out. The sample holds about 2.1 million clones; 85% to 95% are singletons and the top ten take about 1.8%. This CDR3 contains 11 residues. Trimming shortened V by 2 bases and J by 6 bases, and 4 bases separated the two germline ends. Germline V CDR1 and CDR2: MNHNY, SVGAGI (reference sequence). Naive CD8 cells comprised CD45RO-negative, CCR7-positively selected cells, excluding terminally differentiated effector memory CD45RA+ cells. General study results and limits: Against clonotypes common to all four donors, non-shared ones had lower generation probabilities.

V is TRBV6-6 and J is TRBJ1-1; D gene unclear. Sequencing was performed on naive CD8+ T cells from PBMCs. The sequence derives from a man aged 18 to 29 in good health. Some clones in this sample may be carry-over from other donors' samples. Written as DNA, the CDR3 is TGTGCCAGCAGTTACAGGGCTGAAGCTTTCTTT. Protein sequence: CASSYRAEAFF.